This T cell receptor (beta chain) was recovered during a study of cytomegalovirus exposure and HLA in healthy donors. Study in general: The 130 or so validation repertoires used the same platform as the 550 to 850 first-cohort repertoires (as reported by a later analysis). Findings of the study overall: In vitro data verified three CMV-associated chains as specific for CMV antigens. A subsequent analysis found that TCR clusters from the first cohort also tended to co-occur in the 90 to 150 validation repertoires, with approximately 95% of cluster scores above 0.

As to this clone: What it binds is unknown.

Trimming removed 4 bases from V and 3 bases from J; junction bases left unmatched: 8. The length of the CDR3 is 15 residues. Germline loops: CDR1 SGHRS, CDR2 YFSETQ. Here immunoSEQ multiplex PCR was the method, and the copy in TCRdb shows in-frame clones only, minus some. The sample lists about 150,000 clones, around 93% occurring once. The sequenced sample was PBMCs. The origin of this receptor is a man aged 18 to 29 in good health and CMV-seropositive. V usage is TRBV5-1 and J usage is TRBJ2-3; TRBD1 agrees at 7 bases. In DNA, the CDR3 is TGCGCCAGCAGCATTGAGGGCAGGGGGACAGATACGCAGTATTTT. Encoded protein: CASSIEGRGTDTQYF. Combining the CDR3 with reference TRBV5-1 and TRBJ2-3 gives the whole variable domain KAGVTQTPRYLIKTRGQQVTLSCSPISGHRSVSWYQQTPGQGLQFLFEYFSETQRNKGNFPGRFSGRQFSNSRSEMNVSTLELGDSALYLCASSIEGRGTDTQYFGPGTRLTVL.